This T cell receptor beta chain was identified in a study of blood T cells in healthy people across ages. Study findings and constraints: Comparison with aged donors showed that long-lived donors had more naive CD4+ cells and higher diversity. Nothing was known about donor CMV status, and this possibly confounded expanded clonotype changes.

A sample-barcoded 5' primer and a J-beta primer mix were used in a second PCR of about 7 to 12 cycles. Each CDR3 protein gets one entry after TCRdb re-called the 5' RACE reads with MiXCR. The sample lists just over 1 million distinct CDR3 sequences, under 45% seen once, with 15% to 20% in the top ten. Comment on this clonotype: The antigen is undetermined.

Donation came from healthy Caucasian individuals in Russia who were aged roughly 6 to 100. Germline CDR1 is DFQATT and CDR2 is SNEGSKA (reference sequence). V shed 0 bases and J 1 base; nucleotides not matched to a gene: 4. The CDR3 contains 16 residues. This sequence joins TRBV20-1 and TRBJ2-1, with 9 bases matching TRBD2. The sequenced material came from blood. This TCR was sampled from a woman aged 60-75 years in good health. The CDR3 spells CSARDRLAGSYNEQFF. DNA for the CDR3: TGCAGTGCTAGAGATAGGCTAGCGGGATCCTACAATGAGCAGTTCTTC.